What follows describes a single TCR beta chain. The antigen is undetermined. The data stem from a study of cytomegalovirus exposure and HLA in healthy donors. General observations from the study: Rare sequences made up most TCRs, while some public TCRs were found in many donors. The study designated 164 TCR beta chains cytomegalovirus-associated. Reports credit the classifier with highly specific, highly sensitive diagnosis of cytomegalovirus status.

The study drew the donors from its 120-subject validation cohort, separate from the roughly 700-subject first cohort. CDR1 and CDR2 (germline): WNHNN, SYGVQD (reference sequence). V lost 4 bases and J lost 5, with 12 bases in between. The CDR3 loop spans 14 amino acids. The assay was immunoSEQ multiplex PCR, and TCRdb's table has in-frame clones only and misses some. The data hold 55,000 to 80,000 clones, with approximately 96% observed a single time. This TCR was recovered from a man younger than 30 in good health and CMV-seronegative. Sequenced sample: PBMCs. The chain uses TRBV10-1 and TRBJ2-1, with a tentative D call TRBD2 (5 bases). The DNA for the CDR3 is TGCGCCAGCAGTGGCCTCACCGGGGACAATGAGCAGTTCTTC. Translating gives CASSGLTGDNEQFF.